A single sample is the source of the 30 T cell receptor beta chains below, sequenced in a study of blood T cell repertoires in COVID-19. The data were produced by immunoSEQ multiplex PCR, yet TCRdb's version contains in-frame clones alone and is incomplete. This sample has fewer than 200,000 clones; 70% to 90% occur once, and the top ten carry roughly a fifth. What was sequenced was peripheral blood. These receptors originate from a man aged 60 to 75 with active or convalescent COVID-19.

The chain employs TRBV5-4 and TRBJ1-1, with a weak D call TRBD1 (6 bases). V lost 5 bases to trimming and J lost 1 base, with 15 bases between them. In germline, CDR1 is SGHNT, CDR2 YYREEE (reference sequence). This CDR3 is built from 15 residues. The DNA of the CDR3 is TGTGCCAGCAGGCCCCAGGGGCGGAGGAACACTGAAGCTTTCTTT. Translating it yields CASRPQGRRNTEAFF.

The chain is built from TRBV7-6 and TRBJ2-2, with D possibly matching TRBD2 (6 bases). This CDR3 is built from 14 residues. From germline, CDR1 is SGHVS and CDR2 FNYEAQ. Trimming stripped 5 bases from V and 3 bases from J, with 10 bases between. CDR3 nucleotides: TGTGCCAGCAGCGCCTGGGGGGACACCGGGGAGCTGTTTTTT. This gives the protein CASSAWGDTGELFF.

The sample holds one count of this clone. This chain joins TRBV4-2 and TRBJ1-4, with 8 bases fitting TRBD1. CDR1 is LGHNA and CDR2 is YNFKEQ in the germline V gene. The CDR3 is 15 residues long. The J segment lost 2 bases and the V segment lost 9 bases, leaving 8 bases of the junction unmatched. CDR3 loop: CARGSRGQTNEKLFF. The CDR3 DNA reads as TGTGCCAGAGGGAGCAGGGGGCAGACTAATGAAAAACTGTTTTTT.

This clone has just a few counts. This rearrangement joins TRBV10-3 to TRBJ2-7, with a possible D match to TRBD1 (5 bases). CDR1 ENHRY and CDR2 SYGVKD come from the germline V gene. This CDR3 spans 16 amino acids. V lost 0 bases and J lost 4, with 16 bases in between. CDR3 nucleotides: TGTGCCATCAGTGAGTCGGGTAGGCAGGGATCGTACGAGCAGTACTTC. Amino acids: CAISESGRQGSYEQYF.

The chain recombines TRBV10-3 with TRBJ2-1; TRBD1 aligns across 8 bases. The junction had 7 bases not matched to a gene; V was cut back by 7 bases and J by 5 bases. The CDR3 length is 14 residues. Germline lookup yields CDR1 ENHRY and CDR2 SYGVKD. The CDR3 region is CAITSDRGDNEQFF. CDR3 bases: TGTGCCATCACCAGCGACAGGGGTGACAATGAGCAGTTCTTC.

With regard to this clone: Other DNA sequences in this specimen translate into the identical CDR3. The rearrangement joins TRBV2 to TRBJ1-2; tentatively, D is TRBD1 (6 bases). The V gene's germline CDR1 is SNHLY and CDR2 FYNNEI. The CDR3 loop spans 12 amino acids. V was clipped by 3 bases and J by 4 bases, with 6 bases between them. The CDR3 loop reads CASSDRGYGYTF. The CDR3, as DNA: TGTGCCAGCAGTGACAGGGGCTATGGCTACACCTTC.

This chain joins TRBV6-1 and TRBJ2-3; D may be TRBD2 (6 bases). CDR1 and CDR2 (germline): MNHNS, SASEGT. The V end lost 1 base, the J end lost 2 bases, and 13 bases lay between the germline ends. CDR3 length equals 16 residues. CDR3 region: CASSEVGGAATDTQYF. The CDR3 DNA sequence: TGTGCCAGCAGTGAAGTAGGAGGGGCGGCCACAGATACGCAGTATTTT.

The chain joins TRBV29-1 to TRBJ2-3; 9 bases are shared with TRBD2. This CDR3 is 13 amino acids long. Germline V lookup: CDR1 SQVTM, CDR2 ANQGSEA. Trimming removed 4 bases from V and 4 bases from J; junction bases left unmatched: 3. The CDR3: CSVGGGASDTQYF. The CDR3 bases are TGCAGCGTTGGCGGGGGGGCATCAGATACGCAGTATTTT.

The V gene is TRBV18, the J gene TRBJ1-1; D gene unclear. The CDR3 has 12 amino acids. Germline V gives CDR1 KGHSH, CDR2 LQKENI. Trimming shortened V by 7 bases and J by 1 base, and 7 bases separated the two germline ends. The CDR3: CASYRQNTEAFF. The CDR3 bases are TGTGCCAGCTACAGACAGAACACTGAAGCTTTCTTT.

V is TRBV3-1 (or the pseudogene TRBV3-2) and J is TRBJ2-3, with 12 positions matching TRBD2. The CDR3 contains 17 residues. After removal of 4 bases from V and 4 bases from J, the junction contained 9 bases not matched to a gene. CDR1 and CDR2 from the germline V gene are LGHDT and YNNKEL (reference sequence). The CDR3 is CASSPRLAGAAPDTQYF. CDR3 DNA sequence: TGTGCCAGCAGCCCAAGACTAGCGGGGGCAGCCCCAGATACGCAGTATTTT.

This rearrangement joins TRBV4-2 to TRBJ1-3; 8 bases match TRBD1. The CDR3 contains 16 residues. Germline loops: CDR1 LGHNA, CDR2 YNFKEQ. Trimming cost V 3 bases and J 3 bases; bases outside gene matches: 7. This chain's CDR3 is CASSQTYTGGGNTIYF. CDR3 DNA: TGTGCCAGCAGCCAGACCTATACAGGGGGTGGAAACACCATATATTTT.

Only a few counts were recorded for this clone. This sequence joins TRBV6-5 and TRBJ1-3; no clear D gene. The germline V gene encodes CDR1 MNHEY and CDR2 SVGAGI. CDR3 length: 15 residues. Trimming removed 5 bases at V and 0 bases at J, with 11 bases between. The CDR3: CASSPASRSGNTIYF. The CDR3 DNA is TGTGCCAGCAGTCCCGCGAGCCGCTCTGGAAACACCATATATTTT.

The CDR3 DNA follows: TGTGCCAGCAGCTCCGGTCCGGTCGATGAAAAACTGTTTTTT. Its translation: CASSSGPVDEKLFF. V gene TRBV5-6 combines with J gene TRBJ1-4, with D uncertain. V dropped 3 bases and J dropped 6 bases, with 12 bases sitting between them. This CDR3 spans 14 amino acids. The V gene's germline CDR1 is SGHDT and CDR2 YYEEEE.

The CDR3 region has the DNA TGTGCCAGCAGACAGGACAGAACCATCTATGGCTACACCTTC. This gives the protein CASRQDRTIYGYTF. The rearrangement uses TRBV5-4 and TRBJ1-2, with D tentatively TRBD1 (6 bases). The CDR3 spans 14 residues. V lost 5 bases and J lost 4, with 15 bases in between. Per germline, CDR1 SGHNT and CDR2 YYREEE (reference sequence).

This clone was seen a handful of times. This CDR3 is CASSLAGGGLSSYEQYF. DNA of the CDR3: TGTGCCAGCAGCTTAGCGGGCGGGGGGCTTAGCTCCTACGAGCAGTACTTC. The chain carries TRBV7-2 and TRBJ2-7; TRBD2 matches 8 bases. CDR3 length equals 17 residues. Germline CDR1 SGHTA, CDR2 FQGNSA. With 0 bases clipped from V and 0 bases from J, the junction kept 7 bases outside the gene matches.

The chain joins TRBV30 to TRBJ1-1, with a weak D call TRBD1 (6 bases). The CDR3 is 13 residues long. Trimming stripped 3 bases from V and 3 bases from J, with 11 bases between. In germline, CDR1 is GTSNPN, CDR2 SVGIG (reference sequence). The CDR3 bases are TGTGCCTGGAGGTCCGGGACATACACTGAAGCTTTCTTT. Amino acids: CAWRSGTYTEAFF.

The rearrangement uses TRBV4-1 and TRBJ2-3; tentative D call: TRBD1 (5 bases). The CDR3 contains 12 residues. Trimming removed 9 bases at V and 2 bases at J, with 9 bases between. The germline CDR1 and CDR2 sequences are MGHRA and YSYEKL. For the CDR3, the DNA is TGCGCCAGTGAAGGGGACACAGATACGCAGTATTTT. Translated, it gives CASEGDTDTQYF.

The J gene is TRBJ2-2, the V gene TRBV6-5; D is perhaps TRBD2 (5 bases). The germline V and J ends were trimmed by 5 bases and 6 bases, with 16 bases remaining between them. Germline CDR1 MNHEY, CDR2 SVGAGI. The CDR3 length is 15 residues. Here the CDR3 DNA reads TGTGCCAGCAGTCGAATGCGGGTGTGGGCCGGGGAGCTGTTTTTT. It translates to CASSRMRVWAGELFF.

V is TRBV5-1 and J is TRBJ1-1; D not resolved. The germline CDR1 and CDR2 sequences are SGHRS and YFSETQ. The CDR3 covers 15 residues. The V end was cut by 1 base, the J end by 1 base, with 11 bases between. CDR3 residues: CASSLWSQSNTEAFF. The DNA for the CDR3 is TGCGCCAGCAGCTTGTGGAGCCAGTCGAACACTGAAGCTTTCTTT.

The CDR3 nucleotides read TGCGCCAGCAGCGGGGGACAGCGAGGGAATTCACCCCTCCACTTT. Translated, it gives CASSGGQRGNSPLHF. The chain uses TRBV5-1 and TRBJ1-6, with TRBD1 matching 7 bases. The germline gives CDR1 SGHRS, CDR2 YFSETQ. V gave up 4 bases and J gave up 7 bases; unmatched junction bases: 8. CDR3 size: 15 residues.

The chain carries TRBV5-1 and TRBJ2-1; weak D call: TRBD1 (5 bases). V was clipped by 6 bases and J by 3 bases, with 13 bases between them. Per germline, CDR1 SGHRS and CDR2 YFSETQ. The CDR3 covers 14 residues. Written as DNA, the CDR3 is TGCGCCAGCACCGATTGGACACTCTACAATGAGCAGTTCTTC. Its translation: CASTDWTLYNEQFF.

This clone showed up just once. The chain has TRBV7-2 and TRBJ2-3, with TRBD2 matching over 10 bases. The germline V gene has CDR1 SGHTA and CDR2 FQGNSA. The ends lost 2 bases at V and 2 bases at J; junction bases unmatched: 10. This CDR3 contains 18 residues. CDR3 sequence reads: CASSLLAGARDPTDTQYF. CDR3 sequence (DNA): TGTGCCAGCAGCTTACTAGCGGGGGCCCGCGACCCCACAGATACGCAGTATTTT.

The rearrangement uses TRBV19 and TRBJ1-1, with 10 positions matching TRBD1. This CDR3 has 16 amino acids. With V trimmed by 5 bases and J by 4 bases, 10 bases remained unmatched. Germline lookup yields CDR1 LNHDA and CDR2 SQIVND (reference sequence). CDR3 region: CASSSDRGRGPTEAFF. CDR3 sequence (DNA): TGTGCCAGTAGTTCTGACAGGGGGCGCGGGCCCACTGAAGCTTTCTTT.

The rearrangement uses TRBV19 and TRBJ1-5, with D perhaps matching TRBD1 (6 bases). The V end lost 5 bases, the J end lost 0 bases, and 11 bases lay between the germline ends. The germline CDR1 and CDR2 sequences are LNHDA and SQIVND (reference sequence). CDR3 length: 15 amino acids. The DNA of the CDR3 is TGTGCCAGTAGTGCCTGGACAGCTAGCAATCAGCCCCAGCATTTT. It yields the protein CASSAWTASNQPQHF.

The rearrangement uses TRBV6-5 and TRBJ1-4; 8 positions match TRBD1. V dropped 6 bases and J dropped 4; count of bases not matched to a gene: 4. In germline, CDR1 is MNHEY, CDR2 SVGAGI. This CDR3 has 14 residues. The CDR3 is CASSRQGINEKLFF. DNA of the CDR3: TGTGCCAGCAGCCGACAGGGGATTAATGAAAAACTGTTTTTT.

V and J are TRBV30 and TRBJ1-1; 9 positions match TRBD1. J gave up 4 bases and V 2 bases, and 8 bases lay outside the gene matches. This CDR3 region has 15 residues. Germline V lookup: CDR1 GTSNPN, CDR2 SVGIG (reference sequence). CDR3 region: CAWSPRTGEITEAFF. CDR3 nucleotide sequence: TGTGCCTGGAGTCCCCGGACAGGGGAGATCACTGAAGCTTTCTTT.

CDR3 in amino acids: CASSPGGTLAQHF. CDR3 coding DNA: TGTGCCAGCAGCCCAGGGGGCACTTTGGCCCAGCATTTT. The chain recombines TRBV7-8 with TRBJ1-5, with 8 bases that match TRBD1. Trimming took 5 bases from V and 11 from J; bases not matched to a gene: 8. The CDR3 contains 13 residues. Germline V CDR1 and CDR2: SGHVS, FQNEAQ.

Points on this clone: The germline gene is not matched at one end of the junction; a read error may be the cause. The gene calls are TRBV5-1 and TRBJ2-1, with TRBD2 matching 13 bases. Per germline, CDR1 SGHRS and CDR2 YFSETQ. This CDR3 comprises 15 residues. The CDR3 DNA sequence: TGCGCCAGCACCTTGGGACTAGCGGGGCTCAATGAGCAGTTCTTC. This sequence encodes CASTLGLAGLNEQFF.

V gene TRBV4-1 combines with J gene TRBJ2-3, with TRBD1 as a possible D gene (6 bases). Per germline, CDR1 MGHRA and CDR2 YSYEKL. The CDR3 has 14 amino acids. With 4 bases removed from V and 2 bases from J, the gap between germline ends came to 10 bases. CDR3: CASSPRGDTDTQYF. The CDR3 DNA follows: TGCGCCAGCAGCCCCAGGGGTGACACAGATACGCAGTATTTT.

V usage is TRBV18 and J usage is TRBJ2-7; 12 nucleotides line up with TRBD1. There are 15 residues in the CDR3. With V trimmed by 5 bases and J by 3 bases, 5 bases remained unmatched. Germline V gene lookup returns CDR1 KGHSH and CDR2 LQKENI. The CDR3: CASSSGTGGIYEQYF. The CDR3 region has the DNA TGTGCCAGCTCATCCGGGACAGGGGGCATCTACGAGCAGTACTTC.